What follows are 10 T cell receptor beta chains derived from one specimen sequenced in a study of regulatory T cells in long-lasting Graves disease. The time point here: persistent/refractory GD, antithyroid drugs over 5 years with positive TRAb. The authors made the TCR library using RNA they extracted from PBMCs. In building TCR beta libraries, iRepertoire HTBI primers were used together with Arm-PCR of CDR3 regions. Each CDR3 protein gets one entry after TCRdb re-called the multiplex PCR reads with MiXCR. The table lists roughly 500,000 distinct CDR3 sequences, less than 25% of them singletons. This sample comprised peripheral blood mononuclear cells (PBMCs), obtained when the disease was refractory, from a patient treated with antithyroid drugs. Receptor source: a female donor with Graves disease.

This clonotype occurred a few times. The rearrangement links TRBV27 to TRBJ2-1, with D possibly matching TRBD2 (5 bases). In germline, CDR1 is MNHEY, CDR2 SMNVEV (reference sequence). This CDR3 has 12 residues. V shed 5 bases and J shed 9 bases, with 11 bases lying between them. The CDR3 is CASSRGHSEQFF. CDR3 sequence (DNA): TGTGCCAGCAGTCGAGGGCATAGTGAGCAGTTCTTC.

The chain employs TRBV19 and TRBJ2-5, with D perhaps matching TRBD1 (8 bases). Trimming left V 5 bases short and J 5 bases short, with 15 bases between. Germline V gene sequence: CDR1 LNHDA, CDR2 SQIVND (reference sequence). The CDR3 length is 14 residues. CDR3: CASSLTGEGETQYF. CDR3 in DNA: TGTGCCAGTAGTTTGACAGGGGAGGGGGAGACCCAGTACTTC.

This clonotype was observed many times. J is TRBJ1-5 and V is TRBV2; D gene ambiguous. Germline V gives CDR1 SNHLY, CDR2 FYNNEI. With 4 bases removed from V and 0 bases from J, the gap between germline ends came to 10 bases. The CDR3 is made up of 15 amino acids. CDR3 in DNA: TGTGCCAGCAGTGCTGGGCCCTATAGCAATCAGCCCCAGCATTTT. This codes for CASSAGPYSNQPQHF.

In its sample, this clonotype was seen many times. The genes are TRBV7-8 and TRBJ2-2; 7 bases fit TRBD1. With 5 bases clipped from V and 10 bases from J, the junction kept 13 bases outside the gene matches. Looked up from germline, CDR1 is SGHVS and CDR2 is FQNEAQ. The CDR3 totals 15 residues. CDR3 loop: CASSPRTGPQKELFF. The DNA for the CDR3 is TGTGCCAGCAGCCCACGGACAGGACCCCAAAAGGAGCTGTTTTTT.

This clonotype has a handful of counts. The chain is built from TRBV4-3 and TRBJ1-3; no definite D call. Trimming took off 0 bases at V and 7 bases at J, with 7 bases between the two ends. The CDR3 contains 13 residues. Germline lookup yields CDR1 LGHNA and CDR2 YSLEER. For the CDR3, the DNA is TGCGCCAGCAGCCAAGACGGCTGGAACACCATATATTTT. It translates to CASSQDGWNTIYF.

This clonotype appeared a few times. The chain employs TRBV7-6 and TRBJ2-7, with 7 positions matching TRBD2. There are 15 residues in the CDR3. J gave up 2 bases and V 2 bases, and 6 bases lay outside the gene matches. The germline V gene has CDR1 SGHVS and CDR2 FNYEAQ. As DNA, the CDR3 is TGTGCCAGCAGCTTATACCCTAGCGGAGCCTACGAGCAGTACTTC. This translates into CASSLYPSGAYEQYF.

In this sample, this clonotype turned up many times. The chain joins TRBV12-3 or TRBV12-4 to TRBJ2-7, with 8 positions matching TRBD2. Losses at the gene ends were 7 bases for V and 6 bases for J; bases not matched to a gene: 11. This CDR3 is 14 amino acids long. This CDR3 is CASTLAGTRGEQYF. CDR3 nucleotide sequence: TGTGCCAGCACCCTCGCCGGGACTAGGGGCGAGCAGTACTTC.

There are many counts of this clonotype. The J gene is TRBJ2-7, the V gene TRBV20-1; 10 positions agree with TRBD2. Trimming at V came to 6 bases and at J to 2 bases, leaving 4 bases not matched to a gene. The length of the CDR3 is 13 residues. Germline loops: CDR1 DFQATT, CDR2 SNEGSKA (reference sequence). CDR3 nucleotide sequence: TGCAGTGCCACTAGCGGGACAACCTACGAGCAGTACTTC. Its translation is CSATSGTTYEQYF.

This clonotype has ten or more counts. The chain recombines TRBV2 with TRBJ2-7; no definite D call. Deletions cut 1 base from V and 2 bases from J, with 6 bases between. CDR1 is SNHLY and CDR2 is FYNNEI in the germline V gene. This CDR3 is built from 13 residues. CDR3 nucleotide sequence: TGTGCCAGCAGTGAAGGCGGAACCTACGAGCAGTACTTC. The encoded protein is CASSEGGTYEQYF.

This clonotype was counted ten times or more. This CDR3 is CASSNTDSRRGVILFPGELFF. For the CDR3, the DNA is TGTGCCAGCAGCAACACCGACAGCCGCAGAGGGGTAATCTTATTCCCCGGGGAGCTGTTTTTT. The rearrangement uses TRBV6-1 and TRBJ2-2; D may match TRBD1 or TRBD2 (5 bases each). Germline V gene sequence: CDR1 MNHNS, CDR2 SASEGT. The CDR3 has 21 amino acids. Between the trimmed V and J ends, which lost 6 bases and 6 bases, there was a span of 35 bases.